The 30 T cell receptor beta chains presented below share a single source sample, sequenced in a study of T cell repertoires in cytomegalovirus infection. Their antigens remain unidentified. In TCRdb, the reads were re-called with MiXCR into one record per CDR3 protein. Of 450,000 to 550,000 distinct CDR3 sequences in the sample, roughly 46% are singletons; the top ten hold around 45%. The material sequenced was cultured PBMCs, taken from culture after CMV antigen stimulation. Source of these receptors: a human donor in good health (CMV status not recorded). Some clones in this sample may be carry-over from other donors' samples.

The V and J genes are TRBV7-2 and TRBJ2-2; weak D call: TRBD2 (5 bases). The CDR3 has 17 residues. Trimming removed 5 bases from V and 7 bases from J, with 23 bases in between. Looked up from germline, CDR1 is SGHTA and CDR2 is FQGNSA. The CDR3 loop reads CASSRRSGSRVDGELFF. CDR3 bases: TGTGCCAGCAGCCGCAGATCTGGGAGCAGAGTTGACGGGGAGCTGTTTTTT.

This clonotype was detected a few times. The chain links TRBV12-3 or TRBV12-4 to TRBJ2-3; TRBD2 aligns across 7 bases. The J segment lost 1 base and the V segment lost 1 base, leaving 2 bases of the junction unmatched. This CDR3 region has 15 residues. The CDR3 DNA is TGTGCCAGCAGTTTAGTGCTAGCGGGCACAGATACGCAGTATTTT. This encodes CASSLVLAGTDTQYF.

The CDR3 reads CASSIEGGEQFF. DNA of the CDR3: TGTGCCAGTAGTATAGAGGGGGGTGAGCAGTTCTTC. The chain couples TRBV19 to TRBJ2-1; a weak D match, TRBD2 (6 bases). Trimming pared 0 bases from V and 9 bases from J, leaving 6 bases between. The germline gives CDR1 LNHDA, CDR2 SQIVND (reference sequence). There are 12 residues in the CDR3. The variable domain in full, with the rest retrieved from reference TRBV19 and TRBJ2-1, is DGGITQSPKYLFRKEGQNVTLSCEQNLNHDAMYWYRQDPGQGLRLIYYSQIVNDFQKGDIAEGYSVSREKKESFPLTVTSAQKNPTAFYLCASSIEGGEQFFGPGTRLTVL.

This clonotype was recorded once. The J gene is TRBJ2-3, the V gene TRBV7-2, with 10 bases that match TRBD2. V lost 5 bases to trimming and J lost 2 bases; unmatched junction nucleotides: 10. CDR3 length: 17 residues. CDR1 and CDR2 (germline): SGHTA, FQGNSA. CDR3 sequence reads: CASSPRGLADYTDTQYF. CDR3 DNA: TGTGCCAGCAGCCCACGTGGACTAGCGGATTACACAGATACGCAGTATTTT.

This chain connects TRBV6-1 to TRBJ2-5; 10 nucleotides line up with TRBD2. The CDR3 contains 17 residues. Trimming cost V 1 base and J 6 bases; bases outside gene matches: 11. Germline-derived CDR1 and CDR2 are MNHNS and SASEGT. CDR3 in DNA: TGTGCCAGCAGTGAAGGAGTACTAGCGGGATTTAGGAAGACCCAGTACTTC. Its protein product is CASSEGVLAGFRKTQYF.

The V and J genes are TRBV12-5 and TRBJ2-3, with D possibly TRBD1 on 6 matching bases. Trimming pared 2 bases from V and 2 bases from J, leaving 14 bases between. The CDR3 consists of 16 residues. Germline CDR1 reads LGHNT; CDR2 reads FRNRAP. The CDR3 bases are TGTGCTAGTGGTTTGCCCGGACAGCCATTCACAGATACGCAGTATTTT. Protein product: CASGLPGQPFTDTQYF.

The chain has TRBV20-1 and TRBJ2-4, with a tentative D call TRBD2 (5 bases). The CDR3 runs 12 residues. Between the trimmed V and J ends, which lost 5 bases and 6 bases, there was a span of 11 bases. Per the germline V gene, CDR1 is DFQATT and CDR2 is SNEGSKA (reference sequence). CDR3 in DNA: TGCAGTGCTGTGGACCGGGGAAACATTCAGTACTTC. Its protein product is CSAVDRGNIQYF.

This clonotype came up a few times. The genes are TRBV7-2 and TRBJ1-4; D remains ambiguous. Trimming removed 0 bases at V and 3 bases at J, with 8 bases between. CDR1 is SGHTA, CDR2 FQGNSA, per germline. The CDR3 is 15 amino acids. CDR3 sequence (DNA): TGTGCCAGCAGCTTAGCGAGGCAGTCTAATGAAAAACTGTTTTTT. Translated: CASSLARQSNEKLFF. The full variable domain, rest sourced from reference TRBV7-2 and TRBJ1-4, is GAGVSQSPSNKVTEKGKDVELRCDPISGHTALYWYRQSLGQGLEFLIYFQGNSAPDKSGLPSDRFSAERTGGSVSTLTIQRTQQEDSAVYLCASSLARQSNEKLFFGSGTQLSVL.

This clonotype was recorded at least ten times. V is TRBV7-2 and J is TRBJ1-5; D is perhaps TRBD1 (6 bases). The germline V gene encodes CDR1 SGHTA and CDR2 FQGNSA. The CDR3 spans 13 residues. V was clipped by 3 bases and J by 6 bases, with 9 bases between them. CDR3 nucleotides: TGTGCCAGCAGCTTGGGGGGGGCTCAGCCCCAGCATTTT. This sequence encodes CASSLGGAQPQHF.

This clonotype occurred many times. The V and J genes are TRBV7-2 and TRBJ2-1; D remains ambiguous. Per germline, CDR1 SGHTA and CDR2 FQGNSA. This CDR3 is built from 15 residues. Trimming pared 2 bases from V and 0 bases from J, leaving 8 bases between. DNA of the CDR3: TGTGCCAGCAGCTTAACGAGAGGCTCCTACAATGAGCAGTTCTTC. Amino acids: CASSLTRGSYNEQFF.

V is TRBV20-1 and J is TRBJ2-5; the D gene is possibly TRBD2 (5 bases). The CDR3 extends over 14 amino acids. The V end was cut by 1 base, the J end by 4 bases, with 13 bases between. The germline gives CDR1 DFQATT, CDR2 SNEGSKA (reference sequence). As DNA, the CDR3 is TGCAGTGCTAGAGGGGAATTTCGGGGAGAGACCCAGTACTTC. This sequence encodes CSARGEFRGETQYF.

This clonotype has a handful of counts. One end of the junction is discordant with germline, which a read error may explain. V and J are TRBV6-5 and TRBJ2-7; weak D call: TRBD1 (6 bases). The CDR3 totals 17 residues. Germline V CDR1 and CDR2: MNHEY, SVGAGI. The CDR3 here is CASSYSNVGTYSYAQYF. DNA for the CDR3: TGTGCCAGCAGTTACTCGAATGTTGGGACATACTCCTACGCGCAGTACTTC.

This rearrangement joins TRBV20-1 to TRBJ2-3, with D uncertain. This CDR3 contains 11 residues. The germline V gene has CDR1 DFQATT and CDR2 SNEGSKA (reference sequence). The V and J ends lost 5 bases and 6 bases respectively, with 9 bases between them. DNA of the CDR3: TGCAGTGCTCGGAGCGAGGATACGCAGTATTTT. Translation: CSARSEDTQYF.

This chain connects TRBV25-1 to TRBJ1-2; D ambiguous. CDR3 size: 12 residues. V gave up 4 bases and J gave up 7 bases, with 10 bases separating them. Germline CDR1 reads MGHDK; CDR2 reads SYGVNS. The CDR3 here is CASSGVRGGYTF. CDR3 bases: TGTGCCAGCAGTGGTGTTAGAGGTGGCTACACCTTC.

This clonotype has just a few counts. The rearrangement links TRBV29-1 to TRBJ1-5; D perhaps matches TRBD1 (5 bases). The V end was cut by 4 bases, the J end by 5 bases, with 15 bases between. The germline V gene encodes CDR1 SQVTM and CDR2 ANQGSEA. The CDR3 loop spans 14 amino acids. Here the CDR3 reads CSVGLAGTDQPQHF. The CDR3, as DNA: TGCAGCGTTGGGCTCGCCGGGACGGATCAGCCCCAGCATTTT.

At least ten counts were recorded for this clonotype. This sequence joins TRBV7-2 and TRBJ1-2; D gene ambiguous. V dropped 3 bases and J dropped 3 bases, with 8 bases sitting between them. Germline V gene sequence: CDR1 SGHTA, CDR2 FQGNSA. CDR3 length: 13 amino acids. The CDR3 nucleotides are TGTGCCAGCAGCTTCCGGGCAGACTATGGCTACACCTTC. This encodes CASSFRADYGYTF. Filled out from reference TRBV7-2 and TRBJ1-2, the complete variable domain reads GAGVSQSPSNKVTEKGKDVELRCDPISGHTALYWYRQSLGQGLEFLIYFQGNSAPDKSGLPSDRFSAERTGGSVSTLTIQRTQQEDSAVYLCASSFRADYGYTFGSGTRLTVV.

This clonotype came up a few times. The chain uses TRBV20-1 and TRBJ2-7, with D unclear. V lost 3 bases, J lost 2 bases, and 11 bases lay in between. Germline V gene sequence: CDR1 DFQATT, CDR2 SNEGSKA (reference sequence). This CDR3 has 13 amino acids. In DNA, the CDR3 is TGCAGTGCTAGGCCCTCTTTAGCCTACGAGCAGTACTTC. Residues: CSARPSLAYEQYF.

J is TRBJ2-7 and V is TRBV5-6, with a weak D call TRBD1 (6 bases). V gave up 4 bases and J gave up 7 bases, with 18 bases separating them. Germline CDR1 reads SGHDT; CDR2 reads YYEEEE. The CDR3 is 14 amino acids. CDR3 residues: CASSHRTAFWEQYF. CDR3 in DNA: TGTGCCAGCAGCCACCGGACAGCCTTCTGGGAGCAGTACTTC.

This clonotype was detected a few times. V is TRBV7-2 and J is TRBJ2-1, with D maybe TRBD1 (6 bases). V lost 0 bases, J lost 0 bases, and 9 bases lay in between. CDR3 length equals 16 residues. The germline CDR1 and CDR2 sequences are SGHTA and FQGNSA. The CDR3 is CASSLASGVSYNEQFF. The CDR3 bases are TGTGCCAGCAGCTTAGCGTCAGGGGTCTCCTACAATGAGCAGTTCTTC.

This clonotype has more than one count but fewer than ten. The gene calls are TRBV24-1 and TRBJ1-5, with D hard to call. The length of the CDR3 is 16 residues. Germline assignment: CDR1 KGHDR and CDR2 SFDVKD. The V and J ends lost 5 bases and 5 bases respectively, with 18 bases between them. CDR3 nucleotides: TGTGCCACCAGTGCCTATCACTCGGTCGGGGATCAGCCCCAGCATTTT. Translation gives CATSAYHSVGDQPQHF.

This rearrangement joins TRBV7-9 to TRBJ2-7, with D perhaps TRBD2 (6 bases). This CDR3 contains 14 residues. Germline CDR1 and CDR2: SEHNR and FQNEAQ (reference sequence). V was clipped by 5 bases and J by 2 bases, with 13 bases between them. CDR3 residues: CASSRSGNTYEQYF. DNA for the CDR3: TGTGCCAGCAGCCGTAGCGGAAATACCTACGAGCAGTACTTC.

The chain has TRBV20-1 and TRBJ2-7; no clear D. V lost 0 bases, J lost 1 base, and 10 bases lay in between. This CDR3 spans 14 amino acids. CDR1 is DFQATT, CDR2 SNEGSKA, per germline (reference sequence). This chain's CDR3 is CSARDRGASYEQYF. The DNA for the CDR3 is TGCAGTGCTAGAGATCGAGGAGCTTCCTACGAGCAGTACTTC.

V and J are TRBV20-1 and TRBJ2-1, with D possibly matching TRBD1 (6 bases). Germline CDR1 is DFQATT and CDR2 is SNEGSKA (reference sequence). CDR3 size: 15 residues. With 0 bases removed from V and 11 bases from J, the gap between germline ends came to 20 bases. The CDR3 DNA is TGCAGTGCTAGAGATCGAGGGCAGGGGCTTGGTCAGCAGTTCTTC. Its translation is CSARDRGQGLGQQFF.

The chain links TRBV19 to TRBJ2-1, with 10 bases fitting TRBD2. The CDR3 has 14 amino acids. The V and J ends lost 8 bases and 3 bases, in that order; junction bases with no gene match: 4. Germline-derived CDR1 and CDR2 are LNHDA and SQIVND (reference sequence). The CDR3 loop reads CASALAGNYNEQFF. In DNA form, the CDR3 reads TGTGCCAGTGCACTAGCGGGGAACTACAATGAGCAGTTCTTC.

The V and J genes are TRBV10-3 and TRBJ2-7, with TRBD1 matching over 7 bases. The CDR3 loop spans 13 amino acids. In germline, CDR1 is ENHRY, CDR2 SYGVKD. J was trimmed by 3 bases and V by 9 bases; bases with no gene match: 8. The CDR3, as DNA: TGTGCCATTGCTCCGGGACAGATCTACGAGCAGTACTTC. Translating gives CAIAPGQIYEQYF.

With respect to this clonotype: A read error may account for a junction end that differs from germline. The chain joins TRBV4-1 to TRBJ2-7; D not resolved. The CDR3 is made up of 13 amino acids. Germline-derived CDR1 and CDR2 are MGHRA and YSYEKL. CDR3 sequence (DNA): TGTGCCAGCAGCCAGCCCCCAGACGACGAGCAGTACTTC. It yields the protein CASSQPPDDEQYF.

This clonotype was seen ten or more times. The chain joins TRBV7-2 to TRBJ2-5; D gene uncertain. This CDR3 is 11 amino acids long. The V end was cut by 5 bases, the J end by 5 bases, with 6 bases between. Germline CDR1 reads SGHTA; CDR2 reads FQGNSA. The CDR3 loop is CASSVGETQYF. The CDR3 nucleotides read TGTGCCAGCAGCGTAGGGGAGACCCAGTACTTC.

The chain employs TRBV20-1 and TRBJ2-3; possibly TRBD2 for D (6 bases). Germline loops: CDR1 DFQATT, CDR2 SNEGSKA (reference sequence). This CDR3 region has 14 residues. V was cut by 8 bases and J by 6 bases, with 21 bases left in between. The CDR3 region has the DNA TGCAGTCTGGGGCTAGCGCCCCGACCGGATACGCAGTATTTT. Translated, it gives CSLGLAPRPDTQYF.

V usage is TRBV7-8 and J usage is TRBJ1-1, with 7 bases aligning to TRBD1. Germline V gene data show CDR1 as SGHVS and CDR2 as FQNEAQ. This CDR3 contains 16 residues. The J segment lost 6 bases and the V segment lost 5 bases, leaving 15 bases of the junction unmatched. The CDR3 protein is CASSPSRTGRKAEAFF. CDR3 in DNA: TGTGCCAGCAGCCCTTCCCGGACAGGCCGTAAGGCTGAAGCTTTCTTT.

This clonotype was counted a single time. The V gene is TRBV6-8, the J gene TRBJ2-5; no definite D call. The V and J ends lost 5 bases and 4 bases respectively, with 8 bases between them. From germline, CDR1 is MNHGY and CDR2 SAAAGT. CDR3 size: 12 residues. The chain's CDR3 is CASSTVSETQYF. The CDR3 nucleotides are TGTGCCAGCAGTACAGTTTCAGAGACCCAGTACTTC.